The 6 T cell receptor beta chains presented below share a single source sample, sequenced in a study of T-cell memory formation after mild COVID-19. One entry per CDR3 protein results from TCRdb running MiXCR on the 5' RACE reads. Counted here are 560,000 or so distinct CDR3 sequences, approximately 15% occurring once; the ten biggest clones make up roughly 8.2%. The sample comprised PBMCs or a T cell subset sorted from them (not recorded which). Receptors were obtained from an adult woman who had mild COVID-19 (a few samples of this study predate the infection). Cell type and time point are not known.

The CDR3 sequence: CASSRANRDGYTF. The CDR3 DNA reads TGCGCCAGCAGCCGAGCAAACAGGGATGGCTACACCTTC. The rearrangement uses TRBV4-3 and TRBJ1-2; a possible D gene is TRBD1 (6 bases). Germline values: CDR1 LGHNA, CDR2 YSLEER. The CDR3 is made up of 13 amino acids. V was trimmed by 4 bases and J by 6 bases, leaving 12 bases between them.

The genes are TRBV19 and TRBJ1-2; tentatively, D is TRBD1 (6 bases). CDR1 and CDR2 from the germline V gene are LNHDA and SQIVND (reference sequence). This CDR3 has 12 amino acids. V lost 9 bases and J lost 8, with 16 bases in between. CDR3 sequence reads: CASRTAATGYTF. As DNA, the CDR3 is TGTGCCAGCAGGACAGCCGCTACAGGCTACACCTTC.

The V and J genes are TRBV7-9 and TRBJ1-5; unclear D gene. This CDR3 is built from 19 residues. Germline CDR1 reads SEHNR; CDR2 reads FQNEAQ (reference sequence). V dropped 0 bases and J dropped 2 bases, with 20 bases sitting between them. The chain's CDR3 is CASSLASVEGRMGNQPQHF. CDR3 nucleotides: TGTGCCAGCAGCTTAGCGTCAGTGGAGGGCCGAATGGGCAATCAGCCCCAGCATTTT.

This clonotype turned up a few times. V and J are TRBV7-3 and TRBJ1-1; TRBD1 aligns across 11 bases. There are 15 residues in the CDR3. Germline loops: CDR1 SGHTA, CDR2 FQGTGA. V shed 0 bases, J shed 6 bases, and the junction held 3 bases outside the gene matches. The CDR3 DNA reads TGTGCCAGCAGCTTAACCGGGACAGGGGGATCTGAAGCTTTCTTT. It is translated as CASSLTGTGGSEAFF.

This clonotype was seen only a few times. CDR3 in amino acids: CASSLSGRAPYEQYF. The CDR3 DNA reads as TGTGCCAGCAGCCTAAGCGGGAGGGCGCCCTACGAGCAGTACTTC. The V call is TRBV27, the J call TRBJ2-7, with 10 bases that match TRBD2. Germline CDR1 MNHEY, CDR2 SMNVEV (reference sequence). The length of the CDR3 is 15 residues. Unmatched junction bases numbered 7, after V lost 6 bases and J lost 2 bases.

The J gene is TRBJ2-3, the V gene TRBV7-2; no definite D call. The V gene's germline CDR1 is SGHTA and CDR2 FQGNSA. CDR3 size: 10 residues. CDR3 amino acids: CAKCTDTQYF. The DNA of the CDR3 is TGTGCTAAATGCACAGATACGCAGTATTTT.